This T cell receptor (beta chain) is drawn from a study of T-cell reconstitution after alpha-beta-depleted transplantation in children. Whole-study findings and limits: The high TCRbeta diversity at day 60 in some patients came from surviving recipient T cells and thymic progenitors. After transplant, at about two months, alpha-beta T cells were reportedly derived from several hundred expanded graft clones. The main origin of T-cell counts and diversity one year after transplant was newly produced T cells.

Turning to this clonotype: The antigen is undetermined.

The TCRbeta library incorporated unique molecular identifiers. TCRdb reprocessed the PCR reads via MiXCR and lists one record per CDR3 protein. Among under 750,000 distinct CDR3 sequences listed, under 25% were seen once. Germline lookup yields CDR1 GTSNPN and CDR2 SVGIG (reference sequence). CDR3 size: 15 residues. V lost 3 bases and J lost 3; bases outside the gene matches: 11. The chain recombines TRBV30 with TRBJ2-7; 7 nucleotides align to TRBD1. The specimen was PBMCs, mostly from graft donor cells, collected 360 days after TCRalphabeta/CD19-depleted stem cell transplant. This sequence was found in a boy in the first two years of life who had a stem cell transplant for acute myeloid leukemia, so the T cells may come from the graft donor. Here the CDR3 DNA reads TGTGCCTGGAGAGGACAGGTCGAGGGATACTACGAGCAGTACTTC. Residues: CAWRGQVEGYYEQYF.